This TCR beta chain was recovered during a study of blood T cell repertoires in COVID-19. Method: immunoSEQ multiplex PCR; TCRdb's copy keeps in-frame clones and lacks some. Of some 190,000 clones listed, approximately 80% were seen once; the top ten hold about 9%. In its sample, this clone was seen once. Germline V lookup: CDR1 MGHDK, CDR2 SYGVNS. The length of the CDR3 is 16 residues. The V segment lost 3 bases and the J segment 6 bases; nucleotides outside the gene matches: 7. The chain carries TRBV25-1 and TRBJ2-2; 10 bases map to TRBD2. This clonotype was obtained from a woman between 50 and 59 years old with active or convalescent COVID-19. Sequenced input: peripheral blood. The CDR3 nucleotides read TGTGCCAGCAGTGATAGGAGCGGGAGGGCCGCCGGGGAGCTGTTTTTT. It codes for CASSDRSGRAAGELFF.